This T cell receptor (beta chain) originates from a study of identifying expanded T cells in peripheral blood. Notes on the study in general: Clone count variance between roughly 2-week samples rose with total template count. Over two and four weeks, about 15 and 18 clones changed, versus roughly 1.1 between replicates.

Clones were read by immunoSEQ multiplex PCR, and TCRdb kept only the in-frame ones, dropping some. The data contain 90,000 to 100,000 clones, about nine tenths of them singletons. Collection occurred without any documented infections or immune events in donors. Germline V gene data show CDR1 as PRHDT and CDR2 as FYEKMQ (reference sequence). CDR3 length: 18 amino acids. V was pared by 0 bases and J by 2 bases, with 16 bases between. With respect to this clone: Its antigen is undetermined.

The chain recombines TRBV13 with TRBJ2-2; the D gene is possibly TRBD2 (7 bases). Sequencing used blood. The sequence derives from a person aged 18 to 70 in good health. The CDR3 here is CASSLGQGTTQNTGELFF. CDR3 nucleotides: TGTGCCAGCAGCTTAGGTCAGGGGACTACCCAAAACACCGGGGAGCTGTTTTTT.